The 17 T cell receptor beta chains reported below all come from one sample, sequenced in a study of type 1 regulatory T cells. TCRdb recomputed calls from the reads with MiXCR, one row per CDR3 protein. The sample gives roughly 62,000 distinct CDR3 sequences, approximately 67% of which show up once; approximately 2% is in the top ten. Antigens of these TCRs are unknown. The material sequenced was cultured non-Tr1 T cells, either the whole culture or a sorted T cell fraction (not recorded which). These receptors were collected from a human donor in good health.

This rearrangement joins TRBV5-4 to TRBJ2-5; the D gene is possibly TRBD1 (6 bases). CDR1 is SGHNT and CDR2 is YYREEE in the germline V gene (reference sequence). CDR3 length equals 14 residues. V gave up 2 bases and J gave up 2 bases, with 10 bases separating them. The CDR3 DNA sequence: TGTGCCAGCAGCTTCTGGACAGTGCAAGAGACCCAGTACTTC. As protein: CASSFWTVQETQYF.

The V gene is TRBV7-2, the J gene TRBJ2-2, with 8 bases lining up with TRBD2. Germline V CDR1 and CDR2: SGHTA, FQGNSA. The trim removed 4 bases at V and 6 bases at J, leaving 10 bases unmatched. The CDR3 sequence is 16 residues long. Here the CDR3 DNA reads TGTGCCAGCAGCTATACTCAGCGGGAGAAACCCGGGGAGCTGTTTTTT. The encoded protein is CASSYTQREKPGELFF.

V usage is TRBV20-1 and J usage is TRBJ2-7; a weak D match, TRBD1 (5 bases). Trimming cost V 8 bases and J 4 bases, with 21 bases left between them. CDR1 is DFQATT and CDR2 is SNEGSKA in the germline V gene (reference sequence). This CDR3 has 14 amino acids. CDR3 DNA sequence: TGCAGTACGCACGCCGACAGAACAGATTACGAGCAGTACTTC. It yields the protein CSTHADRTDYEQYF.

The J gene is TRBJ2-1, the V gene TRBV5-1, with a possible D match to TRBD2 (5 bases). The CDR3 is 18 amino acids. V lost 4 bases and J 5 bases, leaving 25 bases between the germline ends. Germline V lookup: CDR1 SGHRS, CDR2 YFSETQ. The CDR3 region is CASSVSPPGVAGNNEQFF. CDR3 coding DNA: TGCGCCAGCAGCGTCTCCCCTCCGGGTGTGGCGGGTAACAATGAGCAGTTCTTC.

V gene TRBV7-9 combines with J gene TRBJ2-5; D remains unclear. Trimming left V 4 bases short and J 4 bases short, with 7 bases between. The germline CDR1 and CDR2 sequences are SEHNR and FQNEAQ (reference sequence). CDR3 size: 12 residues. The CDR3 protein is CASSSDIETQYF. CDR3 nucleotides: TGTGCCAGCAGCTCAGACATAGAGACCCAGTACTTC.

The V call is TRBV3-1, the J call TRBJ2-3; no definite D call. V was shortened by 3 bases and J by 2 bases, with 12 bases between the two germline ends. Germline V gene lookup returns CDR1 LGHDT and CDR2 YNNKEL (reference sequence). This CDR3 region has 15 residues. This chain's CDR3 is CASSQALDDTDTQYF. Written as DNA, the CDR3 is TGTGCCAGCAGCCAGGCCCTTGACGACACAGATACGCAGTATTTT.

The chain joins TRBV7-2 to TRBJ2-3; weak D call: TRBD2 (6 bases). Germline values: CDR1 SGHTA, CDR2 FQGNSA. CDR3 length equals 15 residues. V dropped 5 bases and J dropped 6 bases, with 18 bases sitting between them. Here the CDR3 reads CASSPDGGEGDTQYF. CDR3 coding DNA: TGTGCCAGCAGCCCAGACGGGGGAGAGGGCGATACGCAGTATTTT.

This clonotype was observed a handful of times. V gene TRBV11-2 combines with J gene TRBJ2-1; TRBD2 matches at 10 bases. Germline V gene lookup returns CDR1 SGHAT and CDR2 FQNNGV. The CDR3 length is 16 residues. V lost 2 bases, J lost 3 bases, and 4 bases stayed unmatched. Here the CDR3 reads CASSLLAGGFYNEQFF. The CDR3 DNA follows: TGTGCCAGCAGCTTATTAGCGGGAGGTTTCTACAATGAGCAGTTCTTC.

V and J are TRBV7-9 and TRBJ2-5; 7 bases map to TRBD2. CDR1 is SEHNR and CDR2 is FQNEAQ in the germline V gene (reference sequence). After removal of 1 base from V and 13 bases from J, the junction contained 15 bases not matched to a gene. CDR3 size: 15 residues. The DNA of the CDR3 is TGTGCCAGCAGCTTAGTCGGAGCCTCCGGGACTACCGGGTACTTC. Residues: CASSLVGASGTTGYF. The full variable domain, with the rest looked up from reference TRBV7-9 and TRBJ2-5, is DTGVSQNPRHKITKRGQNVTFRCDPISEHNRLYWYRQTLGQGPEFLTYFQNEAQLEKSRLLSDRFSAERPKGSFSTLEIQRTEQGDSAMYLCASSLVGASGTTGYFGPGTRLLVL.

The CDR3 sequence is CASSLRGGPDTQYF. In DNA, the CDR3 is TGTGCCAGCAGCTTAAGGGGCGGGCCAGATACGCAGTATTTT. V is TRBV7-2 and J is TRBJ2-3; D is tentatively TRBD1 or TRBD2 (5 bases each). V was shortened by 2 bases and J by 4 bases, with 10 bases between the two germline ends. Germline-derived CDR1 and CDR2 are SGHTA and FQGNSA. The CDR3 is made up of 14 amino acids.

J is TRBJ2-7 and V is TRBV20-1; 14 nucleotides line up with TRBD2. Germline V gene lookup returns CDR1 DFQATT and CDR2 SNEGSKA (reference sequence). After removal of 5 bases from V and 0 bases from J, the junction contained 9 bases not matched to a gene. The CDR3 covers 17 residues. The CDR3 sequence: CSAPGQGTSGGSYEQYF. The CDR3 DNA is TGCAGTGCTCCGGGACAGGGGACTAGCGGGGGCTCCTACGAGCAGTACTTC.

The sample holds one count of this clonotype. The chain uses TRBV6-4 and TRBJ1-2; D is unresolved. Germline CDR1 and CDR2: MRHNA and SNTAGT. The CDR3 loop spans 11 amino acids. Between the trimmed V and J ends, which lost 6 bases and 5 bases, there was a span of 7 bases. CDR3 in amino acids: CASRSQYGYTF. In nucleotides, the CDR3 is TGTGCCAGCAGATCACAGTATGGCTACACCTTC.

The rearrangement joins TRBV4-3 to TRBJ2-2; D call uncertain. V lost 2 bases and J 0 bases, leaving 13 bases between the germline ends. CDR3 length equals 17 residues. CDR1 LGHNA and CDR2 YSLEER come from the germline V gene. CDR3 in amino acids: CASSQQTAYPNTGELFF. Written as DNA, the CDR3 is TGCGCCAGCAGCCAACAAACAGCTTACCCGAACACCGGGGAGCTGTTTTTT.

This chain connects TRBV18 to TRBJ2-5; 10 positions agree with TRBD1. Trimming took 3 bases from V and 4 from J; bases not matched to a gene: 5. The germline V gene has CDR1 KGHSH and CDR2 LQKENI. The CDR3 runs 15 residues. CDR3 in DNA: TGTGCCAGCTCACCGACAGGGGGCTTAGGAGAGACCCAGTACTTC. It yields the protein CASSPTGGLGETQYF.

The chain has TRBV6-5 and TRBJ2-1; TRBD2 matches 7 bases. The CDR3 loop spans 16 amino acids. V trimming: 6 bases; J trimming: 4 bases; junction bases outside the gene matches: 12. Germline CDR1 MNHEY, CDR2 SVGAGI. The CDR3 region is CASSPELGGFYNEQFF. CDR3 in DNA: TGTGCCAGCAGCCCCGAATTGGGGGGGTTTTACAATGAGCAGTTCTTC.

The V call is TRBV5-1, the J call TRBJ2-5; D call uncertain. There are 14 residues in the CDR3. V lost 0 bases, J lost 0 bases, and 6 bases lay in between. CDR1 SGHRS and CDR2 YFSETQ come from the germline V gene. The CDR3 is CASSLDRNQETQYF. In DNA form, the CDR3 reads TGCGCCAGCAGCTTGGACCGGAACCAAGAGACCCAGTACTTC.

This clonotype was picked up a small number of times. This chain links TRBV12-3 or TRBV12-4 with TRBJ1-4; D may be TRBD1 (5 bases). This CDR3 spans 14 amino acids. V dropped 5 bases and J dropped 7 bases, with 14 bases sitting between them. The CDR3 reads CASSPPGGAEKLFF. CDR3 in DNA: TGTGCCAGCAGTCCCCCGGGAGGGGCTGAAAAACTGTTTTTT.